This T cell receptor (beta chain) was profiled in a study of cytomegalovirus exposure and HLA in healthy donors. It was with 60 Vbeta and 13 Jbeta primers that the PCR ran. Repertoires were generated with immunoSEQ multiplex PCR, while TCRdb's copy carries only in-frame clones and drops some. Of around 150,000 clones in the sample, approximately 88% were seen once. The CDR3 is made up of 18 amino acids. Between the trimmed V and J ends, which lost 4 bases and 0 bases, there was a span of 19 bases. Looked up from germline, CDR1 is SQVTM and CDR2 is ANQGSEA. Study observations and caveats: The CMV antigen specificity of a few CMV-associated chains was confirmed through in vitro analysis. Further analysis, carried out later, found HLA-associated TCR beta chains more clonally expanded than equally common other chains.

In the case of this clone: Its antigen is currently unknown.

The chain carries TRBV29-1 and TRBJ2-6; possible D gene TRBD1, 6 bases. Input material: PBMCs. The origin of this receptor is a woman between 18 and 29 years old in good health and CMV-seronegative. CDR3 in DNA: TGCAGCGTTGCCCCGTCTCCCAGGGGTGGCTCTGGGGCCAACGTCCTGACTTTC. Protein: CSVAPSPRGGSGANVLTF. The full variable domain, in which reference TRBV29-1 and TRBJ2-6 provide the parts outside the CDR3, is SAVISQKPSRDICQRGTSLTIQCQVDSQVTMMFWYRQQPGQSLTLIATANQGSEATYESGFVIDKFPISRPNLTFSTLTVSNMSPEDSSIYLCSVAPSPRGGSGANVLTFGAGSRLTVL.